This T cell receptor (beta chain) stems from a study of STAT3 mutations in large granular lymphocyte leukemia. At the level of the study: Roughly two fifths of treated T-LGLL patients showed hematologic response to immunosuppression.

Assay used: immunoSEQ multiplex PCR; TCRdb lists only in-frame clones, some missing. This table has about 42,000 clones, about 81% appearing once. The V end lost 5 bases, the J end lost 10 bases, and 18 bases lay between the germline ends. CDR3 length: 15 residues. Germline CDR1 SGHVS, CDR2 FQNEAQ. Study-wide results and caveats: Every T-cell large granular lymphocyte leukemia patient had at least one immunodominant TCR beta clonotype. No sample exists from the first appearance of each clone.

In this sample, this clone turned up a few times. Its antigen remains unknown. The genes are TRBV7-8 and TRBJ1-6; no reliable D call. This sequence was found in a human donor with T large granular lymphocyte leukemia. Some clones in this sample may be carry-over from other donors' samples. The sample comprised PBMCs. The CDR3 coding sequence is TGTGCCAGCAGCCCTGTGATCGAAGGGAACTCACCCCTCCACTTT. Protein product: CASSPVIEGNSPLHF.